The clone carrying this T cell receptor (beta chain) showed up just a few times. The germline V gene encodes CDR1 LGHNA and CDR2 YSLEER. The CDR3 is 14 amino acids. V shed 2 bases and J shed 4 bases, with 12 bases lying between them. Preparing the TCRbeta library involved the use of unique molecular identifiers. TCRdb used MiXCR to reprocess the PCR reads, holding one entry per CDR3 protein. The sample carries around 500,000 distinct CDR3 sequences, approximately 12% recorded once. The data derive from a study of T-cell reconstitution after alpha-beta-depleted transplantation in children. The source material was PBMCs from the stem cell graft donor, sampled from the stem cell graft. This receptor was obtained from a human donor who donated a stem cell graft to a child with combined immunodeficiency. This chain connects TRBV4-3 to TRBJ2-7; D may be TRBD1 (5 bases). CDR3 sequence reads: CASSQWLGAYEQYF. The CDR3 DNA sequence: TGCGCCAGCAGCCAATGGCTTGGGGCTTACGAGCAGTACTTC.